A single sample gave rise to the 10 T cell receptor beta chains below, sequenced in a study of cytomegalovirus exposure and HLA in healthy donors. 60 Vbeta and 13 Jbeta primers were used in PCR. Produced via immunoSEQ multiplex PCR; TCRdb's table is partial and in-frame only. The data show more than 140,000 clones, about three fifths seen once. Material: PBMCs. These TCRs come from a woman in her 30s in good health and CMV-seropositive.

The gene calls are TRBV18 and TRBJ2-3, with D perhaps matching TRBD1 (5 bases). The CDR3 totals 17 residues. The V end was cut by 2 bases, the J end by 10 bases, with 25 bases between. CDR1 and CDR2 from the germline V gene are KGHSH and LQKENI. CDR3 DNA: TGTGCCAGCTCACCAAATCCGACAGCTATAGGGATACCCCCGCAGTATTTT. Its protein product is CASSPNPTAIGIPPQYF.

The chain carries TRBV5-4 and TRBJ2-3, with D possibly matching TRBD2 (6 bases). This CDR3 comprises 19 residues. Trimming stripped 2 bases from V and 0 bases from J, with 22 bases between. Germline values: CDR1 SGHNT, CDR2 YYREEE (reference sequence). The CDR3 sequence: CASSLWTTGFTSSTDTQYF. The CDR3 coding sequence is TGTGCCAGCAGCTTATGGACTACCGGTTTCACCTCTAGCACAGATACGCAGTATTTT.

This clone was seen once. This rearrangement joins TRBV7-2 to TRBJ2-1; D is possibly TRBD2 (6 bases). Trimming left V 0 bases short and J 5 bases short, with 14 bases between. The CDR3 runs 16 residues. CDR1 SGHTA and CDR2 FQGNSA come from the germline V gene. The DNA for the CDR3 is TGTGCCAGCAGCTTAGCTGCGACTAGTGGGAACAATGAGCAGTTCTTC. It codes for CASSLAATSGNNEQFF.

This sequence joins TRBV5-1 and TRBJ2-3; 8 bases fit TRBD2. The CDR3 extends over 17 amino acids. The trim removed 0 bases at V and 3 bases at J, leaving 9 bases unmatched. CDR1 is SGHRS, CDR2 YFSETQ, per germline. The CDR3 loop reads CASSLGTGGPGTDTQYF. CDR3 DNA: TGCGCCAGCAGCTTGGGAACGGGAGGGCCGGGGACAGATACGCAGTATTTT.

Only a few counts were recorded for this clone. The gene calls are TRBV19 and TRBJ2-7; TRBD1 is a possible D gene (6 bases). The length of the CDR3 is 13 residues. Germline V gene lookup returns CDR1 LNHDA and CDR2 SQIVND (reference sequence). V was trimmed by 8 bases and J by 3 bases, leaving 14 bases between them. Here the CDR3 DNA reads TGTGCCAGTCGGCAAGGACAGATCTACGAGCAGTACTTC. Translation gives CASRQGQIYEQYF.

This sequence joins TRBV27 and TRBJ1-1; tentatively, D is TRBD1 (6 bases). The length of the CDR3 is 16 residues. The germline V and J ends were trimmed by 5 bases and 3 bases, with 19 bases remaining between them. CDR1 MNHEY and CDR2 SMNVEV come from the germline V gene (reference sequence). For the CDR3, the DNA is TGTGCCAGCAGTCTCGGGGCAGGGGACCGGCACACTGAAGCTTTCTTT. It yields the protein CASSLGAGDRHTEAFF.

Here the CDR3 DNA reads TGTGCCTGGACTCCAGGAAGTAGCACAGATACGCAGTATTTT. Translation gives CAWTPGSSTDTQYF. The chain joins TRBV30 to TRBJ2-3; D unresolved. The CDR3 totals 14 residues. Germline assignment: CDR1 GTSNPN and CDR2 SVGIG (reference sequence). V lost 4 bases, J lost 0 bases, and 11 bases lay in between.

The count of this clone is one. V and J are TRBV4-2 and TRBJ2-7; 11 nucleotides line up with TRBD2. This CDR3 comprises 19 residues. The junction had 12 bases not matched to a gene; V was cut back by 2 bases and J by 0 bases. Germline V gene lookup returns CDR1 LGHNA and CDR2 YNFKEQ. The CDR3 DNA reads TGTGCCAGCAGCCAATCGCCCGGGACTAGCGGACCTAGCTCCTACGAGCAGTACTTC. It translates to CASSQSPGTSGPSSYEQYF.

V usage is TRBV5-1 and J usage is TRBJ2-7; TRBD2 aligns across 12 bases. In germline, CDR1 is SGHRS, CDR2 YFSETQ. The CDR3 spans 15 residues. Trimming at V came to 2 bases and at J to 1 base, leaving 1 base not matched to a gene. CDR3 sequence (DNA): TGCGCCAGCAGCTTACTAGCGGGAGGTTCCTACGAGCAGTACTTC. This sequence encodes CASSLLAGGSYEQYF.

This rearrangement joins TRBV27 to TRBJ1-6, with 8 bases matching TRBD1. The trim removed 5 bases at V and 8 bases at J, leaving 2 bases unmatched. The CDR3 covers 13 residues. Germline CDR1 MNHEY, CDR2 SMNVEV (reference sequence). The CDR3 sequence: CASSQTGDSPLHF. The CDR3 region has the DNA TGTGCCAGCAGTCAGACAGGGGATTCACCCCTCCACTTT.